The 13 T cell receptor beta chains reported below all come from one sample, sequenced in a study of lymphopenia after photon versus proton radiotherapy. Clones were sequenced by immunoSEQ multiplex PCR, and TCRdb holds only the in-frame ones, with some missing. There are about 61,000 clones in the sample; about 86% occur only once, and more than 2% lies in the top ten. The specimen comprised peripheral blood, sampled from a patient treated with photon-based radiotherapy. The receptors originated from a man aged 40-50 years with gastric cancer.

This sequence joins TRBV7-8 and TRBJ1-2; D unclear. Trimming removed 1 base from V and 8 bases from J, with 14 bases in between. Germline V CDR1 and CDR2: SGHVS, FQNEAQ. The CDR3 length is 14 residues. The CDR3 sequence is CASSLGRNLGGYTF. The CDR3 nucleotides are TGTGCCAGCAGCTTAGGAAGGAACCTAGGGGGCTACACCTTC.

The chain recombines TRBV6-5 with TRBJ1-1; maybe TRBD1 (5 bases). Trimming cost V 5 bases and J 5 bases, with 15 bases left between them. The CDR3 extends over 14 amino acids. CDR1 is MNHEY and CDR2 is SVGAGI in the germline V gene. The CDR3 protein is CASSQKAPGTEAFF. As DNA, the CDR3 is TGTGCCAGCAGTCAAAAGGCCCCAGGGACTGAAGCTTTCTTT.

The J gene is TRBJ2-2, the V gene TRBV6-1, with D uncertain. Germline-derived CDR1 and CDR2 are MNHNS and SASEGT. CDR3 length: 13 amino acids. The V and J ends lost 7 bases and 6 bases respectively, with 12 bases between them. The CDR3 here is CASTQVGAGELFF. CDR3 nucleotide sequence: TGTGCCAGCACCCAGGTGGGTGCCGGGGAGCTGTTTTTT.

V and J are TRBV7-2 and TRBJ2-7; unclear D gene. V shed 4 bases and J shed 6 bases, with 13 bases lying between them. This CDR3 is built from 13 residues. The germline gives CDR1 SGHTA, CDR2 FQGNSA. The CDR3 loop reads CASSSDFSLEQYF. In DNA, the CDR3 is TGTGCCAGCAGCTCCGACTTTTCCCTCGAGCAGTACTTC.

The chain joins TRBV5-5 to TRBJ1-2, with 7 nucleotides matching TRBD1. The V gene end was trimmed by 4 bases and the J gene end by 2 bases; junction bases not matched to a gene: 2. Germline V gene data show CDR1 as SGHKS and CDR2 as YYEKEE (reference sequence). The CDR3 contains 13 residues. This CDR3 reads CASSPDRNYGYTF. The CDR3 nucleotides are TGTGCCAGCAGCCCGGACAGGAACTATGGCTACACCTTC.

This chain connects TRBV10-1 to TRBJ2-1; D is tentatively TRBD1 or TRBD2 (5 bases each). CDR1 and CDR2 (germline): WNHNN, SYGVQD (reference sequence). Trimming cost V 4 bases and J 5 bases, with 15 bases left between them. CDR3 length: 15 residues. This CDR3 reads CASSVRDPSHNEQFF. The CDR3 DNA sequence: TGCGCCAGCAGTGTTCGGGACCCTAGTCACAATGAGCAGTTCTTC.

The chain carries TRBV12-5 and TRBJ2-7; maybe TRBD2 (6 bases). Germline-derived CDR1 and CDR2 are LGHNT and FRNRAP. V was shortened by 6 bases and J by 2 bases, with 17 bases between the two germline ends. The CDR3 sequence is 15 residues long. The CDR3 loop reads CASGPEGPGTYEQYF. The CDR3 coding sequence is TGTGCTAGTGGACCGGAGGGGCCCGGCACCTACGAGCAGTACTTC.

The chain carries TRBV9 and TRBJ1-6; D uncertain. The CDR3 consists of 14 residues. The V end was cut by 0 bases, the J end by 9 bases, with 10 bases between. From germline, CDR1 is SGDLS and CDR2 YYNGEE. CDR3 bases: TGTGCCAGCAGCGTAGGAGGGATACGTTCACCCCTCCACTTT. Translating gives CASSVGGIRSPLHF.

This chain links TRBV9 with TRBJ2-2; 11 bases are a match to TRBD1. V lost 4 bases, J lost 6 bases, and 8 bases stayed unmatched. The CDR3 runs 16 residues. Germline CDR1 and CDR2: SGDLS and YYNGEE. In nucleotides, the CDR3 is TGTGCCAGCAGCCCCCGGGGACAGGGGGAATCCGGGGAGCTGTTTTTT. Its translation: CASSPRGQGESGELFF.

This chain joins TRBV21-1 and TRBJ1-5; the listed D gene, TRBD1, was not tested against the DNA. TRBV21-1 is a pseudogene locus. The CDR3 consists of 19 residues. CDR3 residues: CASSKGGRDRGSRVTSQHF. CDR3 coding DNA: TGTGCCAGCAGCAAAGGGGGCCGGGACAGGGGGTCCCGGGTGACGTCCCAGCATTTT.

V usage is TRBV7-9 and J usage is TRBJ1-6, with D unclear. The germline V and J ends were trimmed by 1 base and 15 bases, with 10 bases remaining between them. The CDR3 has 12 residues. CDR1 and CDR2 (germline): SEHNR, FQNEAQ (reference sequence). This chain's CDR3 is CASSLEALRLHF. CDR3 DNA sequence: TGTGCCAGCAGCTTAGAAGCACTTCGCCTCCACTTT. The variable domain in full, completed from reference TRBV7-9 and TRBJ1-6, reads DTGVSQNPRHKITKRGQNVTFRCDPISEHNRLYWYRQTLGQGPEFLTYFQNEAQLEKSRLLSDRFSAERPKGSFSTLEIQRTEQGDSAMYLCASSLEALRLHFGNGTRLTVT.

V is TRBV19 and J is TRBJ2-3; D gene uncertain. The ends were cut back, 1 base at V and 3 bases at J, with 2 bases in the middle. The germline V gene has CDR1 LNHDA and CDR2 SQIVND (reference sequence). The CDR3 sequence is 12 residues long. The DNA of the CDR3 is TGTGCCAGTAGTATAGGAACAGATACGCAGTATTTT. Its protein is CASSIGTDTQYF. The whole variable domain, remainder taken from reference TRBV19 and TRBJ2-3, is DGGITQSPKYLFRKEGQNVTLSCEQNLNHDAMYWYRQDPGQGLRLIYYSQIVNDFQKGDIAEGYSVSREKKESFPLTVTSAQKNPTAFYLCASSIGTDTQYFGPGTRLTVL.

The rearrangement uses TRBV6-6 and TRBJ1-5, with D unclear. V was cut by 8 bases and J by 4 bases, with 12 bases left in between. In germline, CDR1 is MNHNY, CDR2 SVGAGI (reference sequence). This CDR3 is built from 13 residues. The CDR3 spells CASLAARNQPQHF. The CDR3 DNA reads as TGTGCCAGCCTCGCGGCCCGGAATCAGCCCCAGCATTTT.